Below are 25 T cell receptor beta chains sequenced from a single sample in a study of blood T cell repertoires in COVID-19. Assay used: immunoSEQ multiplex PCR; TCRdb lists only in-frame clones, some missing. The data hold roughly 250,000 clones, with around 93% observed a single time. Input material: PBMCs or T cells enriched from blood (not recorded which). These receptors all come from a human donor in a cohort exposed to, infected with or recovered from COVID-19 (not recorded which). The donor label of this sample is uncertain.

CDR3: CASSMASVNTEAFF. The CDR3 nucleotides read TGTGCCAGTAGTATGGCCAGCGTGAACACTGAAGCTTTCTTT. The chain is built from TRBV19 and TRBJ1-1; D is ambiguous. Deletions cut 3 bases from V and 0 bases from J, with 8 bases between. This CDR3 region has 14 residues. Germline V gives CDR1 LNHDA, CDR2 SQIVND (reference sequence).

This rearrangement joins TRBV15 to TRBJ1-5; D possibly corresponds to TRBD1 (5 bases). The CDR3 runs 15 residues. Germline lookup yields CDR1 LNHNV and CDR2 YYDKDF (reference sequence). The V end lost 5 bases, the J end lost 6 bases, and 17 bases lay between the germline ends. The CDR3 is CATSGRVERGQPQHF. DNA for the CDR3: TGTGCCACCAGCGGCAGGGTGGAAAGGGGTCAGCCCCAGCATTTT.

The rearrangement links TRBV5-1 to TRBJ1-5, with 7 nucleotides matching TRBD1. Unmatched junction bases numbered 9, after V lost 0 bases and J lost 6 bases. Germline V gene lookup returns CDR1 SGHRS and CDR2 YFSETQ. The CDR3 has 16 residues. Written as DNA, the CDR3 is TGCGCCAGCAGCTTGGCAGGGGGGAAATTTCGTCAGCCCCAGCATTTT. Translated: CASSLAGGKFRQPQHF.

This chain uses TRBV30 with TRBJ2-1; D perhaps matches TRBD2 (5 bases). V lost 0 bases and J lost 10, with 16 bases in between. Germline loops: CDR1 GTSNPN, CDR2 SVGIG (reference sequence). The CDR3 spans 14 residues. The CDR3 loop is CAWSVRNSGTEQFF. The CDR3 nucleotides read TGTGCCTGGAGTGTACGGAACAGCGGCACCGAGCAGTTCTTC.

The table lists this clone with a few counts. V is TRBV7-3 and J is TRBJ2-7; TRBD2 aligns across 10 bases. The trim removed 4 bases at V and 5 bases at J, leaving 5 bases unmatched. The CDR3 is 14 residues long. Germline V gives CDR1 SGHTA, CDR2 FQGTGA. CDR3 sequence (DNA): TGTGCCAGCAGCTCAGGACTAGCGGCAAACGAGCAGTACTTC. It translates to CASSSGLAANEQYF.

CDR3 in amino acids: CASSHKEGINYGYTF. In nucleotides, the CDR3 is TGCGCCAGCAGCCACAAGGAGGGGATTAACTATGGCTACACCTTC. J is TRBJ1-2 and V is TRBV4-1; perhaps TRBD1 as D (5 bases). The CDR3 is made up of 15 amino acids. Germline loops: CDR1 MGHRA, CDR2 YSYEKL. V lost 3 bases and J lost 1, with 12 bases in between.

V usage is TRBV9 and J usage is TRBJ1-4; 7 bases fit TRBD1. The V segment lost 4 bases and the J segment 4 bases; nucleotides outside the gene matches: 7. Looked up from germline, CDR1 is SGDLS and CDR2 is YYNGEE. The CDR3 spans 15 residues. CDR3 DNA sequence: TGTGCCAGCAGCCTGGAGGGGGCAGGTAATGAAAAACTGTTTTTT. Residues: CASSLEGAGNEKLFF.

J is TRBJ1-3 and V is TRBV7-2, with D hard to call. The CDR3 is 13 amino acids. Trimming took 1 base from V and 10 from J, leaving 11 bases between them. CDR1 is SGHTA and CDR2 is FQGNSA in the germline V gene. As DNA, the CDR3 is TGTGCCAGCAGCTTAGGGGCAGGTGATACCATATATTTT. Protein: CASSLGAGDTIYF.

For this clone: The sample has other DNA sequences that encode this CDR3 too. The CDR3 bases are TGTGCCAGCAGTCGACAGGGCTCTGGAAACACCATATATTTT. Its protein product is CASSRQGSGNTIYF. The chain couples TRBV6-5 to TRBJ1-3, with TRBD1 matching 7 bases. Looked up from germline, CDR1 is MNHEY and CDR2 is SVGAGI. The length of the CDR3 is 14 residues. Losses at the gene ends were 5 bases for V and 0 bases for J; bases not matched to a gene: 1.

The V call is TRBV4-2, the J call TRBJ1-1; TRBD1 matches 11 bases. Trimming cost V 4 bases and J 2 bases; bases outside gene matches: 3. The CDR3 totals 15 residues. CDR1 is LGHNA and CDR2 is YNFKEQ in the germline V gene. Here the CDR3 reads CASSPDRGLNTEAFF. In nucleotides, the CDR3 is TGTGCCAGCAGCCCGGACAGGGGGCTAAACACTGAAGCTTTCTTT.

The chain uses TRBV7-9 and TRBJ2-5; tentatively, D is TRBD1 (5 bases). This CDR3 contains 15 residues. CDR1 is SEHNR and CDR2 is FQNEAQ in the germline V gene (reference sequence). The V and J ends lost 4 bases and 1 base respectively, with 13 bases between them. The DNA for the CDR3 is TGTGCCAGCAGCTCAAGACAGCCCTTCCAAGAGACCCAGTACTTC. It is translated as CASSSRQPFQETQYF.

The chain uses TRBV9 and TRBJ2-1; the D gene is possibly TRBD2 (5 bases). This CDR3 contains 14 residues. The V and J ends lost 3 bases and 1 base respectively, with 8 bases between them. The germline V gene encodes CDR1 SGDLS and CDR2 YYNGEE. The CDR3 region has the DNA TGTGCCAGCAGCGGGCGGACTTCCTACAATGAGCAGTTCTTC. This codes for CASSGRTSYNEQFF.

The J gene is TRBJ1-1, the V gene TRBV18, with 10 nucleotides matching TRBD1. CDR3 size: 15 residues. The germline V gene has CDR1 KGHSH and CDR2 LQKENI. V trimming: 3 bases; J trimming: 4 bases; junction bases outside the gene matches: 5. Here the CDR3 DNA reads TGTGCCAGCTCACCGAGGACAGGGGGTAGCACTGAAGCTTTCTTT. It translates to CASSPRTGGSTEAFF.

The rearrangement links TRBV5-6 to TRBJ2-3, with 10 nucleotides matching TRBD2. The germline CDR1 and CDR2 sequences are SGHDT and YYEEEE. Trimming cost V 3 bases and J 1 base; bases outside gene matches: 2. The CDR3 length is 15 residues. The CDR3 here is CASSSTSGGTDTQYF. The CDR3, as DNA: TGTGCCAGCAGCTCCACTAGCGGGGGCACAGATACGCAGTATTTT.

The chain employs TRBV5-1 and TRBJ2-1, with D tentatively TRBD1 (5 bases). The CDR3 spans 13 residues. Germline loops: CDR1 SGHRS, CDR2 YFSETQ. The V end was cut by 4 bases, the J end by 5 bases, with 10 bases between. The chain's CDR3 is CASSVAGNNEQFF. The CDR3 DNA follows: TGCGCCAGCAGCGTGGCAGGGAACAATGAGCAGTTCTTC.

This clone was seen only a few times. This sequence joins TRBV30 and TRBJ1-5; D not certain. Germline CDR1 reads GTSNPN; CDR2 reads SVGIG (reference sequence). Trimming took off 2 bases at V and 4 bases at J, with 9 bases between the two ends. The CDR3 loop spans 13 amino acids. The CDR3: CAWSKRENQPQHF. The CDR3 nucleotides are TGTGCCTGGAGTAAACGGGAAAATCAGCCCCAGCATTTT.

The rearrangement uses TRBV5-1 and TRBJ2-7; D is uncertain. The V end was cut by 5 bases, the J end by 2 bases, with 11 bases between. Germline loops: CDR1 SGHRS, CDR2 YFSETQ. This CDR3 region has 13 residues. CDR3 amino acids: CASSRSGAYEQYF. DNA for the CDR3: TGCGCCAGCAGTAGGTCAGGCGCCTACGAGCAGTACTTC.

The V call is TRBV2, the J call TRBJ1-4; D not resolved. The CDR3 contains 13 residues. Trimming stripped 6 bases from V and 4 bases from J, with 9 bases between. Germline V gene data show CDR1 as SNHLY and CDR2 as FYNNEI. The CDR3 bases are TGTGCCAGCAGACAACAGTATAATGAAAAACTGTTTTTT. This codes for CASRQQYNEKLFF.

The rearrangement joins TRBV28 to TRBJ2-7; 10 bases line up with TRBD1. Germline V CDR1 and CDR2: MDHEN, SYDVKM. CDR3 length equals 13 residues. The junction had 4 bases not matched to a gene; V was cut back by 10 bases and J by 1 base. This chain's CDR3 is CAIGTGVSYEQYF. Written as DNA, the CDR3 is TGTGCCATTGGGACAGGGGTTTCCTACGAGCAGTACTTC.

The V call is TRBV6-6, the J call TRBJ1-2; possibly TRBD1 for D (5 bases). V was trimmed by 7 bases and J by 2 bases, leaving 11 bases between them. This CDR3 contains 13 residues. The V gene's germline CDR1 is MNHNY and CDR2 SVGAGI (reference sequence). CDR3 residues: CASKQTDNYGYTF. CDR3 sequence (DNA): TGTGCCAGCAAACAGACAGACAACTATGGCTACACCTTC.

This clone was counted between two and nine times. The chain joins TRBV12-3 or TRBV12-4 to TRBJ2-1; D might be TRBD1 (5 bases). The CDR3 loop spans 13 amino acids. Trimming cost V 1 base and J 12 bases, with 13 bases left between them. Here the CDR3 DNA reads TGTGCCAGCAGTTTAGGACGGATCCAGGGGCAGTTCTTC. It codes for CASSLGRIQGQFF.

The chain couples TRBV9 to TRBJ2-5, with 9 bases that match TRBD2. V was pared by 0 bases and J by 2 bases, with 5 bases of the junction left unmatched. Germline CDR1 and CDR2: SGDLS and YYNGEE. There are 16 residues in the CDR3. In DNA, the CDR3 is TGTGCCAGCAGCGTAGGGGCTAGCGGGGTTCAAGAGACCCAGTACTTC. Translating it yields CASSVGASGVQETQYF.

V gene TRBV9 combines with J gene TRBJ2-5; 8 nucleotides line up with TRBD1. CDR1 and CDR2 (germline): SGDLS, YYNGEE. Germline trimming cut 4 bases from V and 1 base from J; bases unmatched to any gene: 6. The CDR3 covers 15 residues. DNA for the CDR3: TGTGCCAGCAGCATCCGACAGGGGTCCCAAGAGACCCAGTACTTC. This encodes CASSIRQGSQETQYF.

The V call is TRBV2, the J call TRBJ1-1; 7 bases match TRBD1. The CDR3 extends over 12 amino acids. The germline gives CDR1 SNHLY, CDR2 FYNNEI. The junction had 7 bases not matched to a gene; V was cut back by 10 bases and J by 5 bases. CDR3 DNA: TGTGCCAACCAGACAGGGAGGACTGAAGCTTTCTTT. Its translation: CANQTGRTEAFF.

The chain is built from TRBV15 and TRBJ2-1; 9 nucleotides match TRBD2. From germline, CDR1 is LNHNV and CDR2 YYDKDF (reference sequence). The CDR3 spans 16 residues. Trimming took 0 bases from V and 8 from J; bases not matched to a gene: 8. CDR3 bases: TGTGCCACCAGCAGAGAAATAGCGGGGGCCTCGGATGAGCAGTTCTTC. It encodes CATSREIAGASDEQFF.